These T cell receptor beta chains were read from a single sample in a study of CD8+CD57+ T cells in acquired aplastic anemia. TCRdb re-called the reads through MiXCR, storing one row per CDR3 protein. Seen here are about 190,000 distinct CDR3 sequences, around half observed once, and the top ten hold roughly 15%. The sequenced sample was sorted CD4+, CD8+, or CD8+CD57+ T cells (not recorded which) from PBMCs. All receptors come from a human donor in good health, serving as a control. Both conserved end residues are part of each CDR3. Fields, in order: J gene, V gene, D gene, clone size, CDR3 DNA, CDR3 protein. The D gene is left open where the match is weak. Not every row has a clone size; where given, it reads once, few, many or a size class.

TRBJ2-5	TRBV7-7	.	many	TGTGCTAGCAGCCGCGCAGGCCTACGCGAGACCCAGTACTTC	CASSRAGLRETQYF
TRBJ1-5	TRBV20-1	.	many	TGCAGTGCTAGTAATACGCATAGCAATCAGCCCCAGCATTTT	CSASNTHSNQPQHF
TRBJ1-1	TRBV7-8	.	many	TGTGCCAGCAGCTTTCGACAGGCGACTACTGAAGCTTTCTTT	CASSFRQATTEAFF
TRBJ2-7	TRBV4-1	TRBD2	many	TGCGCCAGCAGCCAAGATCCTAGCGGGGGGGCCTTTTACTACGAGCAGTACTTC	CASSQDPSGGAFYYEQYF
TRBJ1-4	TRBV4-3	.	many	TGCGCCAGCAGCCAAGATCGGCCGGGGGGAGGTGAAAAACTGTTTTTT	CASSQDRPGGGEKLFF
TRBJ2-2	TRBV7-3	TRBD2	once	TGTGCCAGCAGCTTAGGCCTAGCGGGGGCAGCCGGGGAGCTGTTTTTT	CASSLGLAGAAGELFF
TRBJ1-2	TRBV18	TRBD1	.	TGTGCCAGCTCACCATCGGGACAGAACTATGGCTACACCTTC	CASSPSGQNYGYTF
TRBJ2-1	TRBV25-1	TRBD1	.	TGTGCCAGCAGTGAAAATGGCAGGGGGCAGCAGGGGCAGTTCTTC	CASSENGRGQQGQFF
TRBJ2-3	TRBV4-3	TRBD2	.	TGCGCCAGCAGCCAAGAGACTAGCGTGTATACGCAGTATTTT	CASSQETSVYTQYF
TRBJ1-5	TRBV12-3/TRBV12-4	.	many	TGTGCCAGCAGCAGGGCTAGCAATCAGCCCCAGCATTTT	CASSRASNQPQHF
TRBJ2-7	TRBV12-3/TRBV12-4	TRBD2	many	TGTGCCAGCAGTCCTACTAGCGGGGGGACCTACGAGCAGTACTTC	CASSPTSGGTYEQYF
TRBJ2-7	TRBV20-1	.	.	TGCAGTGCTAGAGGTTGGCGGGGTGGGCCCTACGAGCAGTACTTC	CSARGWRGGPYEQYF
TRBJ1-3	TRBV7-9	.	once	TGTGCCAGCAGCATGACAGCGAACTATGGCTACACCATATATTTT	CASSMTANYGYTIYF
TRBJ2-5	TRBV6-5	.	many	TGTGCCAGCAGTTTTGGGGGGGGCGGCAGAGAGACCCAGTACTTC	CASSFGGGGRETQYF
TRBJ2-1	TRBV7-9	TRBD2	.	TGTGCCAGCAGCCCGCATCTAGCGGGGGGTCAAAGCCCCTACAACGAGCAGTTCTTC	CASSPHLAGGQSPYNEQFF
TRBJ1-5	TRBV29-1	.	.	TGCAGCTCAACTAGCGGGGCAGGAGAGACCCAGCATTTT	CSSTSGAGETQHF
TRBJ2-7	TRBV15	.	many	TGTGCCACCAGCAGAGGCCTCTTACGGGATGTACCTACCTACGAGCAGTACTTC	CATSRGLLRDVPTYEQYF
TRBJ2-2	TRBV6-5	TRBD1	many	TGTGCCAGCATCGGACAGGCTAACACCGGGGAGCTGTTTTTT	CASIGQANTGELFF
TRBJ1-6	TRBV5-1	.	many	TGCGCCAGCAGCTTGGAGGGTTCCGGGGGTTCACCCCTCCACTTT	CASSLEGSGGSPLHF
TRBJ1-1	TRBV7-3	.	.	TGTGCCAGCAGCCTGGGGGGGGGTTCTAATGAAGCTTTCTTT	CASSLGGGSNEAFF
TRBJ2-3	TRBV20-1	TRBD2	many	TGCAGTGCTAGGGCCTGGGGACTAGCGGGGGCAGATACGCAGTATTTT	CSARAWGLAGADTQYF
TRBJ2-1	TRBV7-2	.	.	TGTGCCAGCAGCTTAGAAACGGGAAATGAGCAGTTCTTC	CASSLETGNEQFF
TRBJ1-6	TRBV15	TRBD1	.	TGTGCCACCAGCAGAACAGGGGATAATTCACCCCTCCACTTT	CATSRTGDNSPLHF
TRBJ2-3	TRBV14	.	.	TGCGCCAGCAGTGAGTCTCGAGCCGGGGGCGATACGCAGTATTTT	CASSESRAGGDTQYF
TRBJ1-3	TRBV27	.	many	TGTGCCAGCAGTTCAGGGGTAGGAAACACCATATATTTT	CASSSGVGNTIYF
TRBJ1-6	TRBV7-8	.	.	TGTGCCAGCAGCCGGGACATCTCGAGCTCCTATAATTCACCCCTCCACTTT	CASSRDISSSYNSPLHF
TRBJ1-2	TRBV20-1	TRBD1	many	TGCAGTGCTAGTCCCCCCCCGGACAGGGCAGGCTATGGCTACACCTTC	CSASPPPDRAGYGYTF
TRBJ1-1	TRBV7-2	TRBD1	many	TGTGCCAGCAGCTTAGGGTGGGGACAGATGAACACTGAAGCTTTCTTT	CASSLGWGQMNTEAFF
TRBJ1-1	TRBV19	.	once	TGTGCCAGTACGATAGGGGAACGGAACACTGAAGCTTTCTTT	CASTIGERNTEAFF
TRBJ2-3	TRBV20-1	.	.	TGCAGTGCTAGAGGGGACAAGCGCACAGATACGCAGTATTTT	CSARGDKRTDTQYF
TRBJ1-2	TRBV2	.	many	TGTGCCAGCAGTCTGCAGGGAAATAACTATGGCTACACCTTC	CASSLQGNNYGYTF
TRBJ1-5	TRBV20-1	TRBD1	many	TGCAGTGCTACCGGCGTAGGGGGCAGCAATCAGCCCCAGCATTTT	CSATGVGGSNQPQHF